The subject of this entry is one T cell receptor (beta chain). The antigen remains undetermined. The data were obtained in a study of OX40 agonist ivuxolimab in advanced cancers. Study as a whole: The eligibility criteria allowed prior anti-PD-1, anti-PD-L1 or anti-CTLA-4 therapy, and around 40% had some. Three dose-escalation patients had partial responses: one with hepatocellular carcinoma and two with cutaneous melanoma. Study conclusions and caveats: There was clonal expansion of CD4+ and CD8+ blood T cells by week 6 at 0.1 to 3.0 mg/kg.

The protocol was immunoSEQ multiplex PCR, while the TCRdb copy is restricted to in-frame clones and leaves out a portion. The sample contains about 63,000 clones, around 87% of which appear only once. The CDR3 runs 16 residues. Germline lookup yields CDR1 MNHNY and CDR2 SVGAGI (reference sequence). After removal of 4 bases from V and 10 bases from J, the junction contained 14 bases not matched to a gene. Here the sequenced sample was CD4+ or CD8+ T cells sorted from blood, taken in a trial of the OX40 agonist ivuxolimab. The V and J genes are TRBV6-6 and TRBJ2-7, with 12 bases lining up with TRBD1. This clonotype originated in an adult with an advanced solid tumor such as melanoma, head and neck, liver or kidney cancer. Written as DNA, the CDR3 is TGTGCCAGCAGTTCCCCCGAATCGGGACAGGGGGCGCGACAGTACTTC. Protein sequence: CASSSPESGQGARQYF.